This T cell receptor (beta chain) was identified during a study of T cells expressing NK-cell markers. Turning to the study itself: Among eight sequenced donors, seven carried HCMV seropositivity while one was seronegative.

Study observations and caveats: Uncertainty persisted over the HCMV specificity of expanded NKG2C+ T cell clones.

Details on this clonotype: Its matching antigen is unknown.

5'RACE template switching built TCR beta cDNA with unique molecular identifiers. Following a re-call of the 5' RACE reads, TCRdb has one entry per CDR3 protein and lacks DNA. Here the sample table reports about 450,000 distinct CDR3 sequences. CDR1 is SSHAT, CDR2 FNYEAQ, per germline (reference sequence). The CDR3 is 14 residues long. The sample comprised blood T cells: a sorted CD56 or NKG2C T cell subset, CD4+ or CD8+ T cells, or bulk PBMC T cells (not recorded which). The origin of this receptor is a woman between 18 and 69 years old in good health. The V call is TRBV7-7, the J call TRBJ2-1; the TRBD1 assignment by TCRdb is unverifiable without DNA. The CDR3 here is CASSRYSTQGEQFF.